Following are 22 T cell receptor beta chains from one sample sequenced in a study of cytomegalovirus exposure and HLA in healthy donors. Primers for the PCR totalled 60 Vbeta and 13 Jbeta. This table comes from immunoSEQ multiplex PCR, and its TCRdb copy is limited to in-frame clones, with some not included. This listing includes some 60,000 clones. Sequences were obtained from PBMCs. The receptors were sampled from a male donor in good health and CMV-seronegative.

The chain joins TRBV9 to TRBJ2-7; 9 nucleotides agree with TRBD1. This CDR3 spans 14 amino acids. J lost 4 bases, V lost 4 bases, and 6 bases had no gene match. From germline, CDR1 is SGDLS and CDR2 YYNGEE. DNA of the CDR3: TGTGCCAGCAGCCCTACCGGACAGGGGTACGAGCAGTACTTC. It is translated as CASSPTGQGYEQYF.

The chain couples TRBV6-6 to TRBJ2-5; perhaps TRBD1 as D (6 bases). Trimming removed 1 base from V and 3 bases from J, with 15 bases in between. The germline gives CDR1 MNHNY, CDR2 SVGAGI (reference sequence). The CDR3 spans 16 residues. The CDR3 loop is CASSYLLGAGEETQYF. CDR3 DNA sequence: TGTGCCAGCAGTTACTTACTTGGGGCAGGGGAAGAGACCCAGTACTTC.

The V call is TRBV5-1, the J call TRBJ2-3; weak D call: TRBD2 (6 bases). The ends were cut back, 1 base at V and 0 bases at J, with 12 bases in the middle. Germline lookup yields CDR1 SGHRS and CDR2 YFSETQ. This CDR3 region has 16 residues. The CDR3 is CASSLTGEYSTDTQYF. CDR3 DNA: TGCGCCAGCAGCTTGACGGGAGAATATAGCACAGATACGCAGTATTTT.

The chain combines TRBV28 with TRBJ1-2, with 7 bases identical to TRBD1. CDR1 is MDHEN and CDR2 is SYDVKM in the germline V gene. This CDR3 is 14 amino acids long. V lost 10 bases, J lost 0 bases, and 8 bases stayed unmatched. CDR3: CATERDSSNYGYTF. CDR3 sequence (DNA): TGTGCCACCGAACGGGACAGCTCTAACTATGGCTACACCTTC.

The V and J genes are TRBV30 and TRBJ1-2; D gene unclear. Per germline, CDR1 GTSNPN and CDR2 SVGIG (reference sequence). V was cut by 4 bases and J by 8 bases, with 20 bases left in between. The CDR3 is 14 amino acids. The CDR3 loop reads CAWIKREGIKGYTF. For the CDR3, the DNA is TGTGCCTGGATCAAACGGGAGGGAATAAAGGGCTACACCTTC. Supplemented by reference TRBV30 and TRBJ1-2, the full variable domain reads SQTIHQWPATLVQPVGSPLSLECTVEGTSNPNLYWYRQAAGRGLQLLFYSVGIGQISSEVPQNLSASRPQDRQFILSSKKLLLSDSGFYLCAWIKREGIKGYTFGSGTRLTVV.

This chain uses TRBV4-3 with TRBJ2-6; perhaps TRBD2 as D (6 bases). The germline V gene has CDR1 LGHNA and CDR2 YSLEER. Trimming shortened V by 3 bases and J by 17 bases, and 17 bases separated the two germline ends. The CDR3 is made up of 13 amino acids. CDR3 nucleotide sequence: TGCGCCAGCAGCCAGGTTCCCGGGACTCCGGTGACTTTC. This gives the protein CASSQVPGTPVTF.

The rearrangement links TRBV18 to TRBJ2-1; tentatively, D is TRBD2 (6 bases). This CDR3 region has 14 residues. The V gene's germline CDR1 is KGHSH and CDR2 LQKENI. V lost 2 bases to trimming and J lost 5 bases, with 10 bases between them. The DNA for the CDR3 is TGTGCCAGCTCACCAGCGGGGATAGACAATGAGCAGTTCTTC. It specifies CASSPAGIDNEQFF.

This rearrangement joins TRBV4-1 to TRBJ1-3; D gene ambiguous. The germline gives CDR1 MGHRA, CDR2 YSYEKL. The CDR3 covers 16 residues. V shed 3 bases and J shed 0 bases, with 12 bases lying between them. The CDR3 is CASSQPTGASGNTIYF. The CDR3 coding sequence is TGCGCCAGCAGCCAGCCCACTGGAGCCTCTGGAAACACCATATATTTT.

V gene TRBV10-1 combines with J gene TRBJ2-6; weak D call: TRBD1 (8 bases). The CDR3 covers 18 residues. Trimming took 8 bases from V and 2 from J, leaving 22 bases between them. Germline values: CDR1 WNHNN, CDR2 SYGVQD (reference sequence). In nucleotides, the CDR3 is TGCGCCAGCGGTCCCTGGACAGGGACTACGGCTGGGGCCAACGTCCTGACTTTC. It yields the protein CASGPWTGTTAGANVLTF.

The chain links TRBV4-3 to TRBJ2-1; TRBD1 is a possible D gene (6 bases). V was pared by 1 base and J by 9 bases, with 16 bases between. CDR3 size: 15 residues. From germline, CDR1 is LGHNA and CDR2 YSLEER. In DNA form, the CDR3 reads TGCGCCAGCAGCCAAGGACAACAGGGTTGGGGTGAGCAGTTCTTC. Protein product: CASSQGQQGWGEQFF.

The chain uses TRBV6-5 and TRBJ2-7; TRBD2 matches 10 bases. Looked up from germline, CDR1 is MNHEY and CDR2 is SVGAGI. The CDR3 consists of 16 residues. The J segment lost 1 base and the V segment lost 0 bases, leaving 3 bases of the junction unmatched. The CDR3 loop is CASSYSGTSASYEQYF. Written as DNA, the CDR3 is TGTGCCAGCAGTTACTCAGGGACTAGCGCTTCCTACGAGCAGTACTTC.

Written as DNA, the CDR3 is TGTGCCATCAGTGTGGGACAGGGCCTCAATCAGCCCCAGCATTTT. Protein product: CAISVGQGLNQPQHF. V is TRBV10-3 and J is TRBJ1-5, with 9 bases aligning to TRBD1. The CDR3 runs to 15 residues. Germline lookup yields CDR1 ENHRY and CDR2 SYGVKD. V was clipped by 4 bases and J by 3 bases; unmatched bases: 4.

The chain links TRBV5-1 to TRBJ2-3; TRBD1 matches 7 bases. CDR1 and CDR2 from the germline V gene are SGHRS and YFSETQ. CDR3 size: 13 residues. V trimming: 5 bases; J trimming: 10 bases; junction bases outside the gene matches: 10. The CDR3 DNA sequence: TGCGCCAGCAGATACGACAGGGCCAGAGCGCAGTATTTT. As protein: CASRYDRARAQYF.

The chain employs TRBV30 and TRBJ2-7; no firm D call. Deletions cut 0 bases from V and 2 bases from J, with 8 bases between. Germline V gives CDR1 GTSNPN, CDR2 SVGIG (reference sequence). CDR3 length: 13 residues. The CDR3 protein is CAWSVNSAYEQYF. Written as DNA, the CDR3 is TGTGCCTGGAGTGTGAACTCGGCCTACGAGCAGTACTTC.

The chain is built from TRBV9 and TRBJ2-1; D is possibly TRBD1 (6 bases). The CDR3 is 15 residues long. CDR1 SGDLS and CDR2 YYNGEE come from the germline V gene. V was clipped by 2 bases and J by 6 bases, with 15 bases between them. CDR3 region: CASSVGAELANEQFF. The CDR3 region has the DNA TGTGCCAGCAGCGTGGGGGCGGAGCTTGCCAATGAGCAGTTCTTC.

The rearrangement uses TRBV7-8 and TRBJ1-5; tentative D call: TRBD1 (5 bases). CDR1 SGHVS and CDR2 FQNEAQ come from the germline V gene. The CDR3 runs to 14 residues. V lost 5 bases and J 6 bases, leaving 14 bases between the germline ends. The CDR3 nucleotides read TGTGCCAGCAGCCTTCATGATACAGGTCAGCCCCAGCATTTT. This encodes CASSLHDTGQPQHF.

The rearrangement uses TRBV19 and TRBJ2-1; 15 nucleotides match TRBD2. In germline, CDR1 is LNHDA, CDR2 SQIVND (reference sequence). The CDR3 sequence is 18 residues long. J lost 7 bases, V lost 1 base, and 8 bases had no gene match. The CDR3: CASSIVGQGTSGRNEQFF. The CDR3 DNA is TGTGCCAGTAGTATAGTGGGACAGGGGACTAGCGGGAGGAATGAGCAGTTCTTC.

The chain is built from TRBV2 and TRBJ2-7; D ambiguous. V was shortened by 2 bases and J by 5 bases, with 10 bases between the two germline ends. CDR3 size: 13 residues. Germline CDR1 and CDR2: SNHLY and FYNNEI. The CDR3 DNA follows: TGTGCCAGCAGTGAAATCGGAGACGACGAGCAGTACTTC. Protein sequence: CASSEIGDDEQYF.

The chain is built from TRBV11-3 and TRBJ2-7; 10 positions agree with TRBD2. CDR1 and CDR2 (germline): SGHNT, YENEEA. CDR3 length: 15 residues. Trimming cost V 5 bases and J 6 bases; bases outside gene matches: 10. Written as DNA, the CDR3 is TGTGCCAGCAGCCCTGGACTAGCGGAAGCTTGCGAGCAGTACTTC. Translated: CASSPGLAEACEQYF.

The chain employs TRBV29-1 and TRBJ1-1; D remains ambiguous. The CDR3 contains 10 residues. V lost 5 bases, J lost 3 bases, and 4 bases lay in between. From germline, CDR1 is SQVTM and CDR2 ANQGSEA. DNA for the CDR3: TGCAGCGTTACTGACACTGAAGCTTTCTTT. Its protein is CSVTDTEAFF.

The chain uses TRBV5-4 and TRBJ2-7; D gene uncertain. From germline, CDR1 is SGHNT and CDR2 YYREEE (reference sequence). Trimming took off 4 bases at V and 9 bases at J, with 14 bases between the two ends. The CDR3 length is 12 residues. The CDR3 nucleotides are TGTGCCAGCAGCCTCCCAAACGTCAGGCAGTACTTC. This sequence encodes CASSLPNVRQYF.

The chain is built from TRBV29-1 and TRBJ1-2; the D is unclear. The ends were cut back, 6 bases at V and 4 bases at J, with 9 bases in the middle. The V gene's germline CDR1 is SQVTM and CDR2 ANQGSEA. CDR3 length equals 11 residues. CDR3 sequence reads: CSVSVFYGYTF. The CDR3, as DNA: TGCAGCGTCAGTGTTTTCTATGGCTACACCTTC.